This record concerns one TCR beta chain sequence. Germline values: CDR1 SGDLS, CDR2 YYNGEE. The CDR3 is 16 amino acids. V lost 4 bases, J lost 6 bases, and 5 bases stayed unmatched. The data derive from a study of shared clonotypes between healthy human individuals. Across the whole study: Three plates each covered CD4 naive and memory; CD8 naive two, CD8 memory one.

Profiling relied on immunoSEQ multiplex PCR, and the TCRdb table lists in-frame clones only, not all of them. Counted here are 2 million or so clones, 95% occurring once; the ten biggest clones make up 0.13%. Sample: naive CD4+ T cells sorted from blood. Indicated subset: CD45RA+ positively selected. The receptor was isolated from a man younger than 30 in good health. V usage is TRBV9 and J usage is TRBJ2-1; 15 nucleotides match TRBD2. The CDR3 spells CASSPWTSGRGNEQFF. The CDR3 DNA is TGTGCCAGCAGCCCCTGGACTAGCGGGAGGGGCAATGAGCAGTTCTTC.